Listed below are T cell receptor beta chains from one sample, sequenced in a study of T-cell memory formation after mild COVID-19. TCRdb analysed the 5' RACE reads with MiXCR anew, one entry per CDR3 protein. The table records 85,000 to 130,000 distinct CDR3 sequences, approximately 15% of them present only once. The specimen sequenced was PBMCs or a T cell subset sorted from them (not recorded which). These receptors originate from an adult woman who had mild COVID-19 (a few samples of this study predate the infection). Cell type and time point are not known. CDR3s include the opening cysteine and the closing phenylalanine or tryptophan. The D gene is left open where the match is weak. Clone size, where shown, is once, few, many, or a class for clones that have expanded.

J gene | clone size | V gene | D gene | CDR3 DNA | CDR3 protein
TRBJ1-1 | - | TRBV9 | - | TGTGCCAGCAGCGTAGGGACAATGGTCCCTGAAGCTTTCTTT | CASSVGTMVPEAFF
TRBJ1-1 | once | TRBV29-1 | TRBD1 | TGCAGCGTTGAAGGCAGGGGGGGAGCTTTCTTT | CSVEGRGGAFF
TRBJ1-2 | - | TRBV29-1 | TRBD1 | TGCAGCGTTGAGCTCACAGGGGGTCGGTATGGCTACACCTTC | CSVELTGGRYGYTF
TRBJ2-7 | - | TRBV4-2 | TRBD2 | TGTGCCAGCAGCCAGTCGGGACTAGCGACAACGAAGTACGAGCAGTACTTC | CASSQSGLATTKYEQYF
TRBJ1-1 | - | TRBV6-5 | - | TGTGCCAGCAGTTACTCGACTTCGAACACTGAAGCTTTCTTT | CASSYSTSNTEAFF
TRBJ2-7 | few | TRBV20-1 | TRBD2 | TGCAGTGCTAGTGAAAGCGGGACTCCGGTCTACGAGCAGTACTTC | CSASESGTPVYEQYF
TRBJ2-7 | - | TRBV20-1 | TRBD1 | TGCAGTGCCCGTGGACAGGGGATCCCCTACGAGCAGTACTTC | CSARGQGIPYEQYF
TRBJ2-7 | few | TRBV4-3 | - | TGCGCCAGCAGCCAAGGAGGGGACCCCTACGAGCAGTACTTC | CASSQGGDPYEQYF
TRBJ2-1 | - | TRBV7-9 | - | TGTGCCAGCAGAGGGGCGGACTACAATGAGCAGTTCTTC | CASRGADYNEQFF
TRBJ1-1 | few | TRBV5-5 | - | TGTGCCAGCAGCTTGGCGTGGGGAGCTTTCTTT | CASSLAWGAFF
TRBJ2-5 | few | TRBV12-3/TRBV12-4 | TRBD2 | TGTGCCAGCAGTTTAGTTGGGCTAGCGGAAGAGACCCAGTACTTC | CASSLVGLAEETQYF